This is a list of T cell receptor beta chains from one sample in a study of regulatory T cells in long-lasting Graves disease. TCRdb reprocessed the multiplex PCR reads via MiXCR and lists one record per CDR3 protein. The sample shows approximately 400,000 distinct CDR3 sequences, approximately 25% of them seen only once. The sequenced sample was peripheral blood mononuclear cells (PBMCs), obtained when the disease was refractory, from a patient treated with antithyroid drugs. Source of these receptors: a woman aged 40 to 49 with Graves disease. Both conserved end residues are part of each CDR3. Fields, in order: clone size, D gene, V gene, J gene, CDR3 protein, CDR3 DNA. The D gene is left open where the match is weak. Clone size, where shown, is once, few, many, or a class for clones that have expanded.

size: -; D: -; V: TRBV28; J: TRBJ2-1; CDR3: CASSFSGNEQFF; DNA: TGTGCCAGCAGTTTTTCAGGGAATGAGCAGTTCTTC
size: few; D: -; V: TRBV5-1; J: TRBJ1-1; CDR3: CASSPRQEMNTEAFF; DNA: TGCGCCAGCAGCCCGAGACAAGAAATGAACACTGAAGCTTTCTTT
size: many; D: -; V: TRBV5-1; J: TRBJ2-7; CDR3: CASSPTGGSYEQYF; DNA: TGCGCCAGCAGCCCGACAGGCGGATCCTACGAGCAGTACTTC
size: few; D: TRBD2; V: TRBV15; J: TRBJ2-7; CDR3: CATTDGLVGYEQYF; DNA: TGTGCCACCACCGATGGACTAGTTGGTTACGAGCAGTACTTC
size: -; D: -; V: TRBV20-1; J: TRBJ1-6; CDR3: CSARGQGGSPLHF; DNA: TGCAGTGCTAGAGGCCAGGGTGGATCACCCCTCCACTTT
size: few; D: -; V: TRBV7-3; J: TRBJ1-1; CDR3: CASSPWTVVNTEAFF; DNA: TGTGCCAGCAGCCCCTGGACAGTTGTGAACACTGAAGCTTTCTTT
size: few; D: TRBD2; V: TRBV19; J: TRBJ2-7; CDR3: CASSLRGSGRIDEQYF; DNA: TGTGCCAGTAGTCTGCGGGGTAGCGGGAGAATTGACGAGCAGTACTTC
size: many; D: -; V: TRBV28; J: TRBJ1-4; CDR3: CASNHGPPSEEKLFF; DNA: TGTGCCAGCAACCATGGACCCCCGTCCGAGGAAAAACTGTTTTTT
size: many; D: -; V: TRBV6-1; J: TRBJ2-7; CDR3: CASSTSAVGSYEQYF; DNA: TGTGCCAGCAGCACGTCAGCGGTGGGGTCCTACGAGCAGTACTTC
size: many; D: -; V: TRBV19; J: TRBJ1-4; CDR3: CASSWDVATNEKLFF; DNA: TGTGCCAGCAGCTGGGACGTAGCAACTAATGAAAAACTGTTTTTT
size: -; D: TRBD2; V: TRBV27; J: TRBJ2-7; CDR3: CASSLQASSGLPFFYEQYF; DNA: TGTGCCAGCAGTTTACAGGCGTCTAGCGGGCTTCCCTTCTTCTACGAGCAGTACTTC
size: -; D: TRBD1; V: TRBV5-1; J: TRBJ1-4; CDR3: CASSLDGKTGGREKLFF; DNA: TGCGCCAGCAGCTTGGACGGGAAGACAGGGGGACGTGAAAAACTGTTTTTT
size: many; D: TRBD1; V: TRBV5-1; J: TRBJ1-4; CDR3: CASSLPHNRGQLATNEKLFF; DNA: TGCGCCAGCAGCTTGCCGCACAATCGGGGACAGCTTGCAACTAATGAAAAACTGTTTTTT
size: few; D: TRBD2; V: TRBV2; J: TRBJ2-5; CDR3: CASSGRLAGLRQETQYF; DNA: TGTGCCAGCAGCGGCCGACTAGCGGGATTGCGGCAAGAGACCCAGTACTTC
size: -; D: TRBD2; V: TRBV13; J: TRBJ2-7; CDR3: CASSPGTSGRERYEQYF; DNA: TGTGCCAGCAGCCCAGGGACTAGCGGGAGAGAACGTTACGAGCAGTACTTC
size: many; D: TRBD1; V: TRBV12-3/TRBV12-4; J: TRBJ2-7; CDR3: CASSSTDRGVLYEQYF; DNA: TGTGCCAGCAGTTCCACAGACAGGGGGGTCCTCTACGAGCAGTACTTC
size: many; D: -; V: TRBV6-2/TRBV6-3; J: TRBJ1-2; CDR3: CASSYEGVPNSGDGYTF; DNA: TGTGCCAGCAGTTACGAGGGGGTCCCCAACAGCGGTGATGGCTACACCTTC
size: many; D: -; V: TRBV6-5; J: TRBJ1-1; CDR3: CASSYQGNHEAFF; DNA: TGTGCCAGCAGTTATCAGGGGAACCATGAAGCTTTCTTT
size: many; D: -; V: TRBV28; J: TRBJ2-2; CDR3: CASRTEELGGELFF; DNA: TGTGCCAGCAGGACGGAGGAGCTTGGGGGGGAGCTGTTTTTT
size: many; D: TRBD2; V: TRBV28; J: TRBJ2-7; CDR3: CASKGLAGIPYEQYF; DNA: TGTGCCAGCAAGGGACTAGCGGGTATTCCCTACGAGCAGTACTTC
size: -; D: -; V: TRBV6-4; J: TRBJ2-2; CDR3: CATRKGRHTGELFF; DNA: TGTGCCACCAGGAAGGGGCGTCACACCGGGGAGCTGTTTTTT
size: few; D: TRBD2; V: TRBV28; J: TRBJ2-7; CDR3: CASSLGGGLFRDLFSYEQYF; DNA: TGTGCCAGCAGTTTAGGGGGGGGTCTATTCCGGGACTTATTTTCCTACGAGCAGTACTTC
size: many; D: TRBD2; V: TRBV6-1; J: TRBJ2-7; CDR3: CASRGGGYEQYF; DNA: TGTGCCAGCCGTGGGGGGGGCTACGAGCAGTACTTC
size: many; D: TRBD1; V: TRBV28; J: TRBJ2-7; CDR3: CASSPPGGSYEQYF; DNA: TGTGCCAGCAGTCCTCCAGGGGGCTCCTACGAGCAGTACTTC
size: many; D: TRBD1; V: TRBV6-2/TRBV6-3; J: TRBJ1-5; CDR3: CASSYSNRGNQPQHF; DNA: TGTGCCAGCAGTTACTCGAACAGGGGTAATCAGCCCCAGCATTTT
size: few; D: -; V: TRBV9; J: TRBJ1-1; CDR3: CASSVVNRLNTEAFF; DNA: TGTGCCAGCAGCGTAGTTAACAGATTGAACACTGAAGCTTTCTTT
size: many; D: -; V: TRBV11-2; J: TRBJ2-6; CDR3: CASSPMGAGANVLTF; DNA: TGTGCCAGCAGCCCCATGGGGGCTGGGGCCAACGTCCTGACTTTC
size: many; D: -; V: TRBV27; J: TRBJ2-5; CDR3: CASSLYGGQETQYF; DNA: TGTGCCAGCAGTTTGTATGGGGGACAAGAGACCCAGTACTTC
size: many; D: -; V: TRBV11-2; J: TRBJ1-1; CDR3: CASSSDRNTEAFF; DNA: TGTGCCAGCAGCTCCGACAGGAACACTGAAGCTTTCTTT
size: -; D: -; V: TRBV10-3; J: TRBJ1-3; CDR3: CATSGQQNTIYF; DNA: TGTGCCACCTCCGGACAGCAAAACACCATATATTTT
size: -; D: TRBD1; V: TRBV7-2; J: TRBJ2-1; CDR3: CASSLEGGFYNEQFF; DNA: TGTGCCAGCAGCTTAGAAGGGGGCTTCTACAATGAGCAGTTCTTC
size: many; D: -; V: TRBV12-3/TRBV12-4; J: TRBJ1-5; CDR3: CASSWTVLNQPQHF; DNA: TGTGCCAGCAGCTGGACGGTCCTCAATCAGCCCCAGCATTTT
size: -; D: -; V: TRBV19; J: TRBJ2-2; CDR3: CASSSGFRGGELFF; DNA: TGTGCCAGTTCAAGCGGCTTTCGGGGCGGGGAGCTGTTTTTT
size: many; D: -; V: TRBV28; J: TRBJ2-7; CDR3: CASSTHEQYF; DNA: TGTGCCAGCAGTACCCACGAGCAGTACTTC
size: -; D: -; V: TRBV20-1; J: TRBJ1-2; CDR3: CSATTGFDGYTF; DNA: TGCAGTGCCACGACAGGTTTCGATGGCTACACCTTC
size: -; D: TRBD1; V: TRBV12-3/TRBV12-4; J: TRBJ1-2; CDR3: CASTRQGARGYTF; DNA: TGTGCCAGCACCCGACAGGGGGCTCGAGGCTACACCTTC
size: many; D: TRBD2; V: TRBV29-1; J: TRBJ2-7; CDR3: CSVEGIAGETYEQYF; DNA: TGCAGCGTAGAGGGAATAGCGGGGGAGACCTACGAGCAGTACTTC
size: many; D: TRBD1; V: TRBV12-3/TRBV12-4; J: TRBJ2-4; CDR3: CASSLWGTGVNIQYF; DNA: TGTGCCAGCAGTTTATGGGGGACAGGGGTGAACATTCAGTACTTC
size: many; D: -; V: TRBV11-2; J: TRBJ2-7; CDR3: CASSSTQKNYEQYF; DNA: TGTGCCAGCAGCTCTACGCAGAAAAACTACGAGCAGTACTTC
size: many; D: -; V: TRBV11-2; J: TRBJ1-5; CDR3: CASSLTRDQPQHF; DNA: TGTGCCAGCAGCTTGACCCGAGATCAGCCCCAGCATTTT
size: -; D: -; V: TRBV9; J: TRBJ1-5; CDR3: CASSPRGDLLNQPQHF; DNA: TGTGCCAGCAGCCCCCGTGGAGACCTCCTAAATCAGCCCCAGCATTTT
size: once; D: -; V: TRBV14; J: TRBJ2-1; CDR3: CASSAHSLRWYVEEQFF; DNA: TGTGCCAGCAGCGCACATAGCTTGCGGTGGTATGTCGAGGAGCAGTTCTTC
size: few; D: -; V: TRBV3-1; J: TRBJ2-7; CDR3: CASSPGTPYEQYF; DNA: TGTGCCAGCAGTCCCGGGACACCCTACGAGCAGTACTTC
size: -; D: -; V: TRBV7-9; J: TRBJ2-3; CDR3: CASRGDSEAQYF; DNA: TGTGCCAGCAGAGGCGACAGTGAAGCGCAGTATTTT
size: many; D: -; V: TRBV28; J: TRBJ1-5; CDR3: CASSLLGARVQPQHF; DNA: TGTGCCAGCAGTTTGCTGGGGGCAAGGGTTCAGCCCCAGCATTTT
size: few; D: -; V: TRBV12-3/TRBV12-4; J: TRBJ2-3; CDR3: CASSLVHVATDTQYF; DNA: TGTGCCAGCAGTTTAGTTCACGTAGCCACAGATACGCAGTATTTT
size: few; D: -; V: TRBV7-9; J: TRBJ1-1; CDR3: CASSRILRGASNTEAFF; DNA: TGTGCCAGCAGCCGCATACTGAGGGGGGCCTCGAACACTGAAGCTTTCTTT
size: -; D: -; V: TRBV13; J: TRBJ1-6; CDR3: CASSLGHGINSPLHF; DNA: TGTGCCAGCAGCTTGGGGCACGGAATTAATTCACCCCTCCACTTT